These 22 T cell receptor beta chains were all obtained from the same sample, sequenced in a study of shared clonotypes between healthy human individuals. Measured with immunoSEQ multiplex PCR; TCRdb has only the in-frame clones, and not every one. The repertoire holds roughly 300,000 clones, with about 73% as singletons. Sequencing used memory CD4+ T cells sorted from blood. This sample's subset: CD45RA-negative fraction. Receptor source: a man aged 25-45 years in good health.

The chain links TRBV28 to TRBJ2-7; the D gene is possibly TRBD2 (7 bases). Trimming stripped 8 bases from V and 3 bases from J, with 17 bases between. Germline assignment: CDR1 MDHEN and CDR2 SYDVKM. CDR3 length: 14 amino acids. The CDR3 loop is CASRTGGPLYEQYF. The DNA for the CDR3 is TGTGCCAGCCGGACGGGGGGCCCTCTCTACGAGCAGTACTTC. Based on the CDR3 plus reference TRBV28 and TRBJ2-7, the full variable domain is DVKVTQSSRYLVKRTGEKVFLECVQDMDHENMFWYRQDPGLGLRLIYFSYDVKMKEKGDIPEGYSVSREKKERFSLILESASTNQTSMYLCASRTGGPLYEQYFGPGTRLTVT.

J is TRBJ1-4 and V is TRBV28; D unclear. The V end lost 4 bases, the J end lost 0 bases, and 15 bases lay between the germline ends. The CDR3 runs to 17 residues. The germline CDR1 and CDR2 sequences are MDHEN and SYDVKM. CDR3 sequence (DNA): TGTGCCAGCAGTTCGACGGACGGATACACAACTAATGAAAAACTGTTTTTT. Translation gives CASSSTDGYTTNEKLFF. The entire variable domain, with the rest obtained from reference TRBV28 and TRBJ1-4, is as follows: DVKVTQSSRYLVKRTGEKVFLECVQDMDHENMFWYRQDPGLGLRLIYFSYDVKMKEKGDIPEGYSVSREKKERFSLILESASTNQTSMYLCASSSTDGYTTNEKLFFGSGTQLSVL.

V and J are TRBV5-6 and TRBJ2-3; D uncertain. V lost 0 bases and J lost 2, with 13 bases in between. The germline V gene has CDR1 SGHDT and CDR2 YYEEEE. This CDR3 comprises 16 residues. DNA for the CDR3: TGTGCCAGCAGCTTGGCGGCGGCCCGGAACACAGATACGCAGTATTTT. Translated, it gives CASSLAAARNTDTQYF.

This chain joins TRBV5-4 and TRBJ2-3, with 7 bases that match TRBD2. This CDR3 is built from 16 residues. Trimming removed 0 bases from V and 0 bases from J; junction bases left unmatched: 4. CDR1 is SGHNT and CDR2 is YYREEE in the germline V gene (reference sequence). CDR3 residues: CASSLVPGGSTDTQYF. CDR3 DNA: TGTGCCAGCAGCTTGGTTCCGGGAGGCAGCACAGATACGCAGTATTTT.

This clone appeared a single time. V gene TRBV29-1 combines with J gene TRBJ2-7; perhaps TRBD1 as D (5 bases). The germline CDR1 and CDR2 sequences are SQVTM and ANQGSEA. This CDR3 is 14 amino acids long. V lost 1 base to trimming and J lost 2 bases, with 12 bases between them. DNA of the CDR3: TGCAGCGTTGAAGGAGTCCAGGGCCCCTACGAGCAGTACTTC. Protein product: CSVEGVQGPYEQYF.

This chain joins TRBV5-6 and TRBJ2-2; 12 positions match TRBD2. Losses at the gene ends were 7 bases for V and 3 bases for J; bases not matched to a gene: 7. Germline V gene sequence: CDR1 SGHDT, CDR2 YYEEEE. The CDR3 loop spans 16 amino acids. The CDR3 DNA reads TGTGCCAGCGCGGGGCTAGCGGGAGGGTACACCGGGGAGCTGTTTTTT. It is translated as CASAGLAGGYTGELFF.

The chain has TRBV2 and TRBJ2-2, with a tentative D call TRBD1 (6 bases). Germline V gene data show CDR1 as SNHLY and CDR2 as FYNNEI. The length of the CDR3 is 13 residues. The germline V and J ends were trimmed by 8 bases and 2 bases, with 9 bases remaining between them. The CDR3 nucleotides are TGTGCCAGCTTGGGACAAAACACCGGGGAGCTGTTTTTT. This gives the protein CASLGQNTGELFF.

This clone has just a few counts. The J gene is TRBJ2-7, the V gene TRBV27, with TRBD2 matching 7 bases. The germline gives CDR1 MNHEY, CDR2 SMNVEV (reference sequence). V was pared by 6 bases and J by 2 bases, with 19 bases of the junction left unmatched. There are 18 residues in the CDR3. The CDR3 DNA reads TGTGCCAGCAGCCCGCTTGCCTCGGCCGGGGGGATAGCCTACGAGCAGTACTTC. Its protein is CASSPLASAGGIAYEQYF.

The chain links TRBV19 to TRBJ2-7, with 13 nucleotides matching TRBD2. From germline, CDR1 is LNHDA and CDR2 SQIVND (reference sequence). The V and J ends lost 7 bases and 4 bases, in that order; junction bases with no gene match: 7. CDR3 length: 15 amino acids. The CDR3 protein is CASKGLAGNPYEQYF. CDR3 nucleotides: TGTGCCAGTAAGGGACTAGCGGGAAATCCTTACGAGCAGTACTTC.

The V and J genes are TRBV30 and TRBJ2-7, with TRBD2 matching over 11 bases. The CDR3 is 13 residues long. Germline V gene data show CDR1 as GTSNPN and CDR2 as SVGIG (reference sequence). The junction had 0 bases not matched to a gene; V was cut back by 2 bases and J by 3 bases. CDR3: CAWSLAGGYEQYF. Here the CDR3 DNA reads TGTGCCTGGAGTCTAGCGGGAGGCTACGAGCAGTACTTC.

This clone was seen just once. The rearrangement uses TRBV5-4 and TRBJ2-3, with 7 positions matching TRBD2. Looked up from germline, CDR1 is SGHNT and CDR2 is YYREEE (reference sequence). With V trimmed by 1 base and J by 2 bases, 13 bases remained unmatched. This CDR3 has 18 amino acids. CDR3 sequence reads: CASSLPHRGGSFTDTQYF. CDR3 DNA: TGTGCCAGCAGCTTGCCCCACCGCGGCGGGAGTTTCACAGATACGCAGTATTTT.

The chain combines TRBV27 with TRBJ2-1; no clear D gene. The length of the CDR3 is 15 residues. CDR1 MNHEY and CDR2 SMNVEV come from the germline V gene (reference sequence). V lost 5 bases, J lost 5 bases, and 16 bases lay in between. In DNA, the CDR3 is TGTGCCAGCAGTCGATGGCAAATTGGCCACAATGAGCAGTTCTTC. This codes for CASSRWQIGHNEQFF.

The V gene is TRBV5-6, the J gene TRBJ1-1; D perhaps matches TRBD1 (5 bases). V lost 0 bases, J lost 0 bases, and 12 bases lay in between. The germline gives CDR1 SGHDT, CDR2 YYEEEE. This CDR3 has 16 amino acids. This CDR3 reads CASSLVTEQVNTEAFF. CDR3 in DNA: TGTGCCAGCAGCTTGGTGACGGAACAGGTGAACACTGAAGCTTTCTTT.

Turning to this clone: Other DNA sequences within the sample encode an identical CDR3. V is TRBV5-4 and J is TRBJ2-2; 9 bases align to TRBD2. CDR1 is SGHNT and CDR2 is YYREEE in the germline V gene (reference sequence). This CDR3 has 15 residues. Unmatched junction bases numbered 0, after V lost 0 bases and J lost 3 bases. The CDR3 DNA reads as TGTGCCAGCAGCTTGGGCGGGAGGGACACCGGGGAGCTGTTTTTT. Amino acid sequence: CASSLGGRDTGELFF.

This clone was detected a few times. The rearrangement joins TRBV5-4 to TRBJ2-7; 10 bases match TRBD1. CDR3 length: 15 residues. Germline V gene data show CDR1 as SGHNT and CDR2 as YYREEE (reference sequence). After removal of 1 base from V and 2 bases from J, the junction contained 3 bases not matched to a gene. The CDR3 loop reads CASSLSTGGAYEQYF. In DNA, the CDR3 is TGTGCCAGCAGCTTGTCGACAGGGGGCGCCTACGAGCAGTACTTC.

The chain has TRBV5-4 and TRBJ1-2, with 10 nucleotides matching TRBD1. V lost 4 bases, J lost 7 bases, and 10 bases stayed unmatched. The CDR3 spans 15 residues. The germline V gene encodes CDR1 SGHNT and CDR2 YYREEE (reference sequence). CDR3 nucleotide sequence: TGTGCCAGCAGCCCGACGGGAGGACAGGGGGTTGGCTACACCTTC. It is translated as CASSPTGGQGVGYTF.

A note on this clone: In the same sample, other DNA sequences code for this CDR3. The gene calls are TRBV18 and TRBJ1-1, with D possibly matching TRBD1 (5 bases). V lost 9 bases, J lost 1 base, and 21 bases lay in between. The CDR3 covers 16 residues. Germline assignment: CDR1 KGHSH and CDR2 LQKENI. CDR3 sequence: CASSPRVGVRNTEAFF. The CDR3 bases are TGTGCCAGTTCCCCCAGGGTTGGGGTCCGGAACACTGAAGCTTTCTTT.

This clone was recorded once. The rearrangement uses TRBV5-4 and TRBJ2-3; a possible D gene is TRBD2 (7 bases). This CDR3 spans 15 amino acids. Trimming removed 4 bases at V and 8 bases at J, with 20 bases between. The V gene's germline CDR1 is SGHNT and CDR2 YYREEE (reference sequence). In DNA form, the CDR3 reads TGTGCCAGCAGCCCTGGGGGCGGGAGAGCGGGTACGCAGTATTTT. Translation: CASSPGGGRAGTQYF.

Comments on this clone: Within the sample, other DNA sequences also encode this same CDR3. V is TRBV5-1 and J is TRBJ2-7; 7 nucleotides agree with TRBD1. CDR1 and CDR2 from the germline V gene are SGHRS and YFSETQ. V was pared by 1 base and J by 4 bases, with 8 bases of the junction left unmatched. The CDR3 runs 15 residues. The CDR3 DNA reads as TGCGCCAGCAGCTTGCTAGGGACAGCGAGTTACGAGCAGTACTTC. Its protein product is CASSLLGTASYEQYF.

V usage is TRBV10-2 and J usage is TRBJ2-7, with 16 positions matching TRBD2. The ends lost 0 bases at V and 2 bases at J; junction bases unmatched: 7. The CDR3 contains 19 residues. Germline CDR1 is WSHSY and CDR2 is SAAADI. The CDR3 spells CASSESPGLAGGPTYEQYF. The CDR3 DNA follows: TGCGCCAGCAGTGAGTCCCCGGGACTAGCGGGAGGGCCGACCTACGAGCAGTACTTC.

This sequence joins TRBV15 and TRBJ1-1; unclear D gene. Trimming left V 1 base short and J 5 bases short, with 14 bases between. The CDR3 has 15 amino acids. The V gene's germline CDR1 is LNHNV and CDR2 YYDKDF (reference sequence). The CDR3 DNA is TGTGCCACCAGCAGAGCTCCCCAGGTGGGGACTGAAGCTTTCTTT. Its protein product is CATSRAPQVGTEAFF.

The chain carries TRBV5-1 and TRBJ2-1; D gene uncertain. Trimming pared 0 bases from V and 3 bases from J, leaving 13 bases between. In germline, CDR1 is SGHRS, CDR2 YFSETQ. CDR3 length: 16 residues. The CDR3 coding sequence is TGCGCCAGCAGCTTGGGGGCCCATTCTAGCTACAATGAGCAGTTCTTC. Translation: CASSLGAHSSYNEQFF.